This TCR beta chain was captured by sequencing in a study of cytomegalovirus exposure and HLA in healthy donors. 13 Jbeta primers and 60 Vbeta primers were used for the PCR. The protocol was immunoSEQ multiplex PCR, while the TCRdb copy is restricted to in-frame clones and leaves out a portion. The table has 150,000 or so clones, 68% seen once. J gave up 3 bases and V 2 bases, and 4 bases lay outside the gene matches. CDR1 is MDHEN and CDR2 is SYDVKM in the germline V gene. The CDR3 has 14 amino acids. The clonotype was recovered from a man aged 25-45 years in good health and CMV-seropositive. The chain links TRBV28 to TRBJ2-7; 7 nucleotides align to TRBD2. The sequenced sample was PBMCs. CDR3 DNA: TGTGCCAGCAGTTTAGCGGGGGAGAACTACGAGCAGTACTTC. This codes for CASSLAGENYEQYF.